Listed below are T cell receptor beta chains from one sample, sequenced in a study of cytomegalovirus exposure and HLA in healthy donors. Clones were sequenced by immunoSEQ multiplex PCR, and TCRdb holds only the in-frame ones, with some missing. The table for this sample gives 150,000 to 200,000 clones. The sequenced sample consisted of PBMCs. The receptors were gathered from a woman aged 55-75 years in good health and CMV-seronegative. Each CDR3 is given with its conserved first and last residue. The order of the fields is V gene, J gene, D gene, CDR3 protein. D genes are given only for firm matches.

>TRBV7-9|TRBJ2-1|-
CASSTLDREQFF
>TRBV25-1|TRBJ1-3|-
CASSEPRGGGNTIYF
>TRBV29-1|TRBJ1-2|-
CSVVTGTSVYTF
>TRBV11-2|TRBJ2-5|-
CASSLVWASETQYF
>TRBV5-5|TRBJ1-6|TRBD1
CASSSIPGQLNSPLHF
>TRBV12-5|TRBJ2-7|-
CASGNYYEQYF
>TRBV7-3|TRBJ2-2|TRBD2
CASSQLAGGITGELFF
>TRBV4-3|TRBJ2-2|TRBD2
CASSQDFSGGVNTGELFF
>TRBV5-1|TRBJ1-4|-
CASSLGPGEGNEKLFF
>TRBV18|TRBJ1-2|TRBD1
CASSPGQQHGYTF
>TRBV21-1|TRBJ2-7|-
CASSKDCRGDSYEQYF